This record covers a single TCR beta chain. This record comes from a study of blood T cell repertoires in COVID-19. Study-level background: Specimens from acute and convalescent COVID-19 originated in the United States, Italy and Spain. Nucleic acid was either cDNA or gDNA, and it came from T cells, B-cell-depleted T cells, or PBMCs.

Produced via immunoSEQ multiplex PCR; TCRdb's table is partial and in-frame only. This table holds some 140,000 clones, 65% to 80% found once. The V and J ends lost 2 bases and 5 bases, in that order; junction bases with no gene match: 3. The CDR3 is 14 amino acids. CDR1 and CDR2 from the germline V gene are MNHNS and SASEGT. This clonotype was obtained from a man aged 55-75 years with acute or convalescent COVID-19. The sample consisted of peripheral blood. The chain carries TRBV6-1 and TRBJ2-3, with 8 bases fitting TRBD2. CDR3 sequence reads: CASSEILAVDTQYF. CDR3 in DNA: TGTGCCAGCAGTGAAATACTAGCGGTAGATACGCAGTATTTT.